A selection of T cell receptor beta chains follows, all from one sample in a study of post-analysis software for immune sequencing data. TCRdb reanalysed the PCR reads using MiXCR and keeps one entry per CDR3 protein. The top ten clones hold roughly 0.57% of a sample with hundreds of thousands of distinct CDR3 sequences, roughly 30% of them seen once. Sequenced: blood. These receptors all come from a girl between 10 and 17 years old with multiple sclerosis. The CDR3 runs from the conserved cysteine through the conserved F or W. A D gene is named only where the DNA matches it firmly. Part of the rows lack a size; the others show once, few, many or a class for expanded clones.

v_call	j_call	clone_size	d_call	cdr3_aa	cdr3_nt
TRBV6-2/TRBV6-3	TRBJ2-7	NA	TRBD2	CASSHLTGTRYEQYF	TGTGCCAGCAGTCACCTGACCGGGACTAGATACGAGCAGTACTTC
TRBV7-2	TRBJ2-1	few	TRBD2	CASSLGAGGLYEQFF	TGTGCCAGCAGCTTGGGTGCGGGAGGGCTGTATGAGCAGTTCTTC
TRBV6-2/TRBV6-3	TRBJ1-2	few	NA	CASNYAGTVYGYTF	TGTGCCAGCAATTACGCCGGGACTGTCTATGGCTACACCTTC
TRBV7-2	TRBJ2-3	NA	NA	CASNQELTADTQYF	TGTGCCAGCAACCAAGAACTAACGGCGGATACGCAGTATTTT
TRBV12-3/TRBV12-4	TRBJ2-1	few	TRBD2	CASSLFPGGGNEQFF	TGTGCCAGCAGTTTGTTTCCGGGGGGTGGAAATGAGCAGTTCTTC
TRBV6-4	TRBJ2-5	NA	TRBD1	CTSSEAGTGGRETQYF	TGTACCAGCAGTGAAGCCGGGACAGGGGGCCGAGAGACCCAGTACTTC
TRBV27	TRBJ2-1	NA	TRBD1	CASSLTYSDRGRNEQFF	TGTGCCAGCAGTTTAACATACTCGGACAGGGGGCGGAATGAGCAGTTCTTC
TRBV7-2	TRBJ2-1	NA	NA	CASSQDSPLPRWEQFF	TGTGCCAGCAGCCAGGACTCTCCCCTTCCAAGGTGGGAGCAGTTCTTC
TRBV6-1	TRBJ2-7	NA	NA	CASRGADYEQYF	TGTGCCAGCAGGGGGGCGGACTACGAGCAGTACTTC
TRBV7-2	TRBJ1-2	few	TRBD1	CASSLQGGPLNYGYTF	TGTGCCAGCAGCTTACAGGGGGGTCCATTAAACTATGGCTACACCTTC
TRBV4-3	TRBJ2-3	NA	TRBD2	CASSQDLAGVRADTQYF	TGCGCCAGCAGCCAAGATTTAGCGGGAGTTAGGGCAGATACGCAGTATTTT
TRBV5-6	TRBJ2-3	few	NA	CASSSSRSASTDTQYF	TGTGCCAGCAGCTCCTCCCGTAGTGCTAGCACAGATACGCAGTATTTT
TRBV4-1	TRBJ1-1	NA	TRBD1	CASSPRDRGVDTEAFF	TGCGCCAGCAGCCCCCGGGACAGGGGAGTTGACACTGAAGCTTTCTTT
TRBV4-2	TRBJ2-5	NA	TRBD2	CASSQVMAGGFQETQYF	TGTGCCAGCAGCCAAGTAATGGCGGGGGGCTTCCAAGAGACCCAGTACTTC
TRBV2	TRBJ2-5	NA	TRBD2	CASSRRLAGGHEQYF	TGCGCCAGCAGTCGTCGACTAGCGGGAGGACATGAGCAGTACTTC
TRBV10-3	TRBJ2-7	NA	NA	CAISYSGGEQYF	TGTGCCATCAGCTACTCTGGGGGCGAGCAGTACTTC
TRBV12-3/TRBV12-4	TRBJ1-2	NA	NA	CASTLRAAGDGYTF	TGTGCCAGCACCCTGAGGGCAGCCGGGGATGGCTACACCTTC
TRBV6-6	TRBJ2-1	few	NA	CASSLGSGLEQFF	TGTGCCAGCAGTTTGGGGTCTGGATTAGAGCAGTTCTTC
TRBV7-2	TRBJ2-3	NA	TRBD2	CASSLVASGYLTDTQYF	TGTGCCAGCAGCTTAGTGGCTAGCGGGTACCTCACAGATACGCAGTATTTT
TRBV27	TRBJ2-7	NA	NA	CATSFEYEQYF	TGTGCCACAAGTTTCGAGTACGAGCAGTACTTC
TRBV29-1	TRBJ1-1	few	TRBD1	CSARSYGTGNTEAFF	TGCAGCGCCCGTAGCTACGGGACAGGGAACACTGAAGCTTTCTTT
TRBV18	TRBJ2-2	once	TRBD2	CASSPTSGSSGELFF	TGTGCCAGCTCACCGACTAGCGGGAGTTCCGGGGAGCTGTTTTTT
TRBV7-2	TRBJ2-7	few	NA	CASSLGRAVSYEQYF	TGTGCCAGCAGCTTAGGAAGAGCGGTTTCTTACGAGCAGTACTTC
TRBV15	TRBJ2-1	NA	NA	CATSREGGGNEQFF	TGTGCCACCAGCAGAGAAGGAGGCGGCAATGAGCAGTTCTTC
TRBV29-1	TRBJ2-6	NA	TRBD1	CSAQGAGANVLTF	TGCAGCGCCCAGGGGGCTGGGGCCAACGTCCTGACTTTC
TRBV11-2	TRBJ2-6	few	NA	CASSLNSYASGANVLTF	TGTGCCAGCAGCTTAAATTCTTATGCATCTGGGGCCAACGTCCTGACTTTC
TRBV7-8	TRBJ2-7	NA	TRBD2	CASTPSGVYNEQYF	TGTGCCAGCACCCCTAGCGGGGTCTACAATGAGCAGTACTTC
TRBV29-1	TRBJ1-2	many	TRBD1	CICLDRADYGYTF	TGCATCTGTCTGGACAGGGCGGACTATGGCTACACCTTC
TRBV5-6	TRBJ2-3	NA	NA	CASSRDHSSTDTQYF	TGTGCCAGCAGCCGGGACCACTCTAGCACAGATACGCAGTATTTT
TRBV5-1	TRBJ2-1	NA	NA	CASSLVSFYNEQFF	TGCGCCAGCAGCTTGGTGTCCTTCTACAATGAGCAGTTCTTC
TRBV28	TRBJ1-5	NA	TRBD1	CASSSISTGWDQPQHF	TGTGCCAGCAGCTCAATTTCGACAGGGTGGGATCAGCCCCAGCATTTT
TRBV9	TRBJ2-1	NA	NA	CASTTTASSYNEQFF	TGTGCCAGCACCACCACTGCGAGCTCCTACAATGAGCAGTTCTTC
TRBV5-6	TRBJ2-5	NA	TRBD1	CASSWGIRQGQETQYF	TGTGCCAGCAGCTGGGGCATCAGACAGGGACAAGAGACCCAGTACTTC
TRBV5-1	TRBJ2-1	many	NA	CASSGIASSYNEQFF	TGCGCCAGCAGCGGGATAGCGTCATCCTACAATGAGCAGTTCTTC
TRBV29-1	TRBJ1-5	NA	NA	CSVDTEVPQPQHF	TGCAGCGTCGATACAGAGGTCCCGCAGCCCCAGCATTTT
TRBV2	TRBJ1-5	NA	NA	CASSEFSKNQPQHF	TGTGCCAGCAGTGAATTCTCTAAAAATCAGCCCCAGCATTTT
TRBV7-2	TRBJ1-2	NA	TRBD1	CASSPRDSGYGYTF	TGTGCCAGCAGCCCTCGGGACAGTGGTTATGGCTACACCTTC
TRBV6-5	TRBJ1-2	few	NA	CACRSIGPGYGYTF	TGTGCCTGCAGATCTATTGGGCCTGGCTATGGCTACACCTTC
TRBV7-8	TRBJ1-2	NA	NA	CASSLALGRGVNYGYTF	TGTGCCAGCAGCTTAGCTCTAGGGCGAGGGGTTAACTATGGCTACACCTTC
TRBV7-8	TRBJ2-3	NA	TRBD2	CASSQLAADTQYF	TGTGCCAGCAGCCAACTAGCGGCAGATACGCAGTATTTT
TRBV7-2	TRBJ2-7	many	NA	CASSLRGRSYEQYF	TGTGCCAGCAGCTTACGAGGGAGGTCCTACGAGCAGTACTTC
TRBV20-1	TRBJ1-1	few	NA	CSARAGGGTEAFF	TGCAGTGCTAGAGCCGGAGGGGGGACTGAAGCTTTCTTT